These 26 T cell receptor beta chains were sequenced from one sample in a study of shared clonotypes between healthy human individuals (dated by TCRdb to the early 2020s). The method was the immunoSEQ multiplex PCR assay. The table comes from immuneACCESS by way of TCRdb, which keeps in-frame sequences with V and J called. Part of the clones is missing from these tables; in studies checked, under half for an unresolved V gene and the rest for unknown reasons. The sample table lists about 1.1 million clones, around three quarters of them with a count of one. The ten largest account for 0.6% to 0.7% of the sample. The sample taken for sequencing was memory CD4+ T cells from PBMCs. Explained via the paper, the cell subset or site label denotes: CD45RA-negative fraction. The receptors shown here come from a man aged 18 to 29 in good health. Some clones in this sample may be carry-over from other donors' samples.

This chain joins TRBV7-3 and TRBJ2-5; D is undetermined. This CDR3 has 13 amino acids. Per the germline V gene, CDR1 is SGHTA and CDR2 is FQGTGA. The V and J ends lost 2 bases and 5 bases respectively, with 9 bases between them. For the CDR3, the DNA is TGTGCCAGCAGCTTAGTATTTGGGGAGACCCAGTACTTC. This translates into CASSLVFGETQYF.

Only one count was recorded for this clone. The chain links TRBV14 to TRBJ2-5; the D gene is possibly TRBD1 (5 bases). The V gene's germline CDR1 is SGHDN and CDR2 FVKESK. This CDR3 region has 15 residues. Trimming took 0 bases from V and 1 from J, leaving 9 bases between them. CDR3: CASSQDGTGQETQYF. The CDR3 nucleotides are TGTGCCAGCAGCCAAGATGGCACAGGCCAAGAGACCCAGTACTTC.

Here the CDR3 reads CASSFGLAANYEQYF. The CDR3 region has the DNA TGTGCCAGCAGCTTCGGACTAGCGGCAAACTACGAGCAGTACTTC. J is TRBJ2-7 and V is TRBV14; 10 nucleotides match TRBD2. Losses at the gene ends were 5 bases for V and 3 bases for J; bases not matched to a gene: 7. The CDR3 runs 15 residues. CDR1 and CDR2 (germline): SGHDN, FVKESK.

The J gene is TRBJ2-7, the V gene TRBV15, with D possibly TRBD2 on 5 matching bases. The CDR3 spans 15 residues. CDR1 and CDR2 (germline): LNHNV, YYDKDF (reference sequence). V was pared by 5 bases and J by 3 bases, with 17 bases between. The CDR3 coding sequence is TGTGCCACCAGCCCCGGTGGCGGGTTAGACTACGAGCAGTACTTC. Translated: CATSPGGGLDYEQYF.

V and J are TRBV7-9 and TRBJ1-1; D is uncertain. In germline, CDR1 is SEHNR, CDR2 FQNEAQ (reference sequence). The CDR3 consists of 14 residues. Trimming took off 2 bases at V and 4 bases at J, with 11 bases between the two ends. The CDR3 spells CASSLLDWSTEAFF. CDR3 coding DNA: TGTGCCAGCAGCTTACTGGACTGGAGCACTGAAGCTTTCTTT.

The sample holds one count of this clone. DNA for the CDR3: TGTGCCAGCAGCGCCTCCGGGGGGCGCGTCAATGAGCAGTTCTTC. Its translation is CASSASGGRVNEQFF. The chain combines TRBV7-2 with TRBJ2-1; the D gene is possibly TRBD2 (7 bases). In germline, CDR1 is SGHTA, CDR2 FQGNSA. Trimming removed 5 bases at V and 6 bases at J, with 17 bases between. The CDR3 length is 15 residues.

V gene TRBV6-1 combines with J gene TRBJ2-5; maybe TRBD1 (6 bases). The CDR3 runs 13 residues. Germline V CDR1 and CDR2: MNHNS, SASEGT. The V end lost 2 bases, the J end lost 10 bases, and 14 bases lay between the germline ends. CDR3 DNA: TGTGCCAGCAGTGAAAGGAACAGGGTCGGCCAGTACTTC. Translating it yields CASSERNRVGQYF.

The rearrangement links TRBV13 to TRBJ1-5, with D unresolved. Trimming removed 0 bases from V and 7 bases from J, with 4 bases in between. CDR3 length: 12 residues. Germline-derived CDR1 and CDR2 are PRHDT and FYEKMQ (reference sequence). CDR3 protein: CASSLGRQPQHF. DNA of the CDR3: TGTGCCAGCAGCTTAGGGAGACAGCCCCAGCATTTT.

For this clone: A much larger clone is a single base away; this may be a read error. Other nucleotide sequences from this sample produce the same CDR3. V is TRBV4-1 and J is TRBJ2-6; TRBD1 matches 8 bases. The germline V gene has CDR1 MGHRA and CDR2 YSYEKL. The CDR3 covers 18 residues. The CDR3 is CASSHVGRGRSGANVLTF. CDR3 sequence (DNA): TGCGCCAGTAGCCATGTCGGCAGGGGGCGCTCTGGGGCCAACGTCCTGACTTTC.

The CDR3 nucleotides are TGTGCCAGCAGCTTAGGGTCTAGCGGATACACCGGGGAGCTGTTTTTT. It specifies CASSLGSSGYTGELFF. The chain couples TRBV7-6 to TRBJ2-2; 7 bases align to TRBD2. The CDR3 totals 16 residues. J gave up 3 bases and V 1 base, and 5 bases lay outside the gene matches. Germline V gene lookup returns CDR1 SGHVS and CDR2 FNYEAQ.

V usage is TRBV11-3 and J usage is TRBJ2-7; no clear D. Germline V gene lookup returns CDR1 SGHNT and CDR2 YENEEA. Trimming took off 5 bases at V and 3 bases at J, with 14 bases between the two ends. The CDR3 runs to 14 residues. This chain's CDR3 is CASSPTVTSYEQYF. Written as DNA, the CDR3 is TGTGCCAGCAGCCCGACGGTTACGAGCTACGAGCAGTACTTC.

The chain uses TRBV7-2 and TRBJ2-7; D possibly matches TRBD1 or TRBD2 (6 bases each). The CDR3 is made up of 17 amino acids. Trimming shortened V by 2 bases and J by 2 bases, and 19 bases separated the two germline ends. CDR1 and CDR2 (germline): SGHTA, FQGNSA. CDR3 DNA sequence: TGTGCCAGCAGCTTATTTAGGGCGGGGACAAAGCCCTACGAGCAGTACTTC. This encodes CASSLFRAGTKPYEQYF. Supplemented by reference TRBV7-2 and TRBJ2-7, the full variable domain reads GAGVSQSPSNKVTEKGKDVELRCDPISGHTALYWYRQSLGQGLEFLIYFQGNSAPDKSGLPSDRFSAERTGGSVSTLTIQRTQQEDSAVYLCASSLFRAGTKPYEQYFGPGTRLTVT.

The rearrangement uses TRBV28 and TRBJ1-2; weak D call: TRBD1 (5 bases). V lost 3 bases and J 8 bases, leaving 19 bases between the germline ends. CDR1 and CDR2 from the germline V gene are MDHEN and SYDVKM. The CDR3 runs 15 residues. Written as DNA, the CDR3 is TGTGCCAGCAGTTTCGTGAGGGGCGCCTCTGGGGGCTACACCTTC. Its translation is CASSFVRGASGGYTF.

CDR3 nucleotide sequence: TGTGCCAGCAGCTCCCCGACAGTTCCCAAAGGGAATGAGCAGTTCTTC. Protein sequence: CASSSPTVPKGNEQFF. V and J are TRBV5-6 and TRBJ2-1; perhaps TRBD1 as D (5 bases). Deletions cut 3 bases from V and 7 bases from J, with 20 bases between. The CDR3 has 16 amino acids. Germline-derived CDR1 and CDR2 are SGHDT and YYEEEE.

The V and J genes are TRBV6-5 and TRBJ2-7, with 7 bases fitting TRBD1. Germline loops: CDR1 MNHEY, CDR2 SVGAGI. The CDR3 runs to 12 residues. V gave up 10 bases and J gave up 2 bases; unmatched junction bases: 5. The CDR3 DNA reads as TGTGCCACCCGACAGGGTCCCTACGAGCAGTACTTC. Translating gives CATRQGPYEQYF.

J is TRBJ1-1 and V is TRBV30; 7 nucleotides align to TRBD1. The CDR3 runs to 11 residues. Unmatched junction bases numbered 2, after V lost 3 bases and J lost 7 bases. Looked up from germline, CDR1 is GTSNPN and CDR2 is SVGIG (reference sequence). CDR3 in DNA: TGTGCCTGGAGAGACAGGGTTGAAGCTTTCTTT. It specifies CAWRDRVEAFF.

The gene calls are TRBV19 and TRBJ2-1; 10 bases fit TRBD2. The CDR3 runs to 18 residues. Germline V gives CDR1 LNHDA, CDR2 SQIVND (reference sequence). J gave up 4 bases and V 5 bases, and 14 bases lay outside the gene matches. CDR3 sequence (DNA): TGTGCCAGTAGTGCGATGACTAGCGGGCACGTCTTTTACAATGAGCAGTTCTTC. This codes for CASSAMTSGHVFYNEQFF.

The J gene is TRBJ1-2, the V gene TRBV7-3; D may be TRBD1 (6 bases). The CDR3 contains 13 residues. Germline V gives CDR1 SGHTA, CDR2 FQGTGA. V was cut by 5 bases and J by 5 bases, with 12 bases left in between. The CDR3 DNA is TGTGCCAGCAGCCCAGGGAGGGGGTATGGCTACACCTTC. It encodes CASSPGRGYGYTF.

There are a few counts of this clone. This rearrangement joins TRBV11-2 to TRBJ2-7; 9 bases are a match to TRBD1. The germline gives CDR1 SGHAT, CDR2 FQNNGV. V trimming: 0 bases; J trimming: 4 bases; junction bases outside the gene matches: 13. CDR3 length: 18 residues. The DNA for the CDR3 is TGTGCCAGCAGCTTAGAACTCTGGAAAGGGACAGGGAGGTACGAGCAGTACTTC. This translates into CASSLELWKGTGRYEQYF.

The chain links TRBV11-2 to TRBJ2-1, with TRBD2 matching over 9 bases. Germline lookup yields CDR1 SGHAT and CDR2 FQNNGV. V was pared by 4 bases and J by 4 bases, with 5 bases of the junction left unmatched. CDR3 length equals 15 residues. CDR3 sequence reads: CASSSSGMVYNEQFF. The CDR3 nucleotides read TGTGCCAGCAGCTCTAGCGGGATGGTATACAATGAGCAGTTCTTC.

The CDR3 loop reads CASSPLAGDEQYF. In DNA, the CDR3 is TGTGCCAGCAGCCCCCTAGCGGGAGACGAGCAGTACTTC. J is TRBJ2-7 and V is TRBV7-2; 10 bases map to TRBD2. V shed 5 bases, J shed 5 bases, and the junction held 3 bases outside the gene matches. Germline V gene sequence: CDR1 SGHTA, CDR2 FQGNSA. The CDR3 has 13 amino acids.

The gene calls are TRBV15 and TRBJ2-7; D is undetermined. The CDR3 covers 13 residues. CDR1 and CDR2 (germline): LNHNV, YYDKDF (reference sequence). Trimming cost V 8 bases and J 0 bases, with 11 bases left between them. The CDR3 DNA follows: TGTGCCACCCGTCACCCGAGCTCCTACGAGCAGTACTTC. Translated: CATRHPSSYEQYF.

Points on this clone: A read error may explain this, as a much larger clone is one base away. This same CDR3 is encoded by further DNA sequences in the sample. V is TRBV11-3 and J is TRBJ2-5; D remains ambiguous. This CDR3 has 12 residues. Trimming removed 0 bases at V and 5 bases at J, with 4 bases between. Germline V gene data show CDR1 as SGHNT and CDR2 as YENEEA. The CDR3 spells CASSLEGETQYF. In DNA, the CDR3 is TGTGCCAGCAGCTTAGAGGGCGAGACCCAGTACTTC.

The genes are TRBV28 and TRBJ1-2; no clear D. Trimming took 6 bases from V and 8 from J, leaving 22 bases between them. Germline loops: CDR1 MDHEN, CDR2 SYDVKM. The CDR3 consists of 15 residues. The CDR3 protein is CASSYTSDGPGGYTF. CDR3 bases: TGTGCCAGCAGCTACACCTCCGACGGTCCTGGGGGCTACACCTTC.

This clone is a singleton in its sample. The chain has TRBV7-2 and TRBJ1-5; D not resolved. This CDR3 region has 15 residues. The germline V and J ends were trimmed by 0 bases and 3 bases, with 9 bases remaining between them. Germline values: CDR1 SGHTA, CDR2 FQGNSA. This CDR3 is CASSLAYGNNQPQHF. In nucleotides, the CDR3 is TGTGCCAGCAGCTTAGCGTACGGGAACAATCAGCCCCAGCATTTT. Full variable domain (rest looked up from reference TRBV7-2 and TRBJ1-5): GAGVSQSPSNKVTEKGKDVELRCDPISGHTALYWYRQSLGQGLEFLIYFQGNSAPDKSGLPSDRFSAERTGGSVSTLTIQRTQQEDSAVYLCASSLAYGNNQPQHFGDGTRLSIL.

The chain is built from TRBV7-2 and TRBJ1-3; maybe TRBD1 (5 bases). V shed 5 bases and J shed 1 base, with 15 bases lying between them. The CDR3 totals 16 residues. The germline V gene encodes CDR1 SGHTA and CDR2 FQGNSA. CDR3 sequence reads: CASSRIDRLSGNTIYF. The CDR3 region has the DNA TGTGCCAGCAGCCGCATTGACAGACTATCTGGAAACACCATATATTTT.